This TCR beta chain was recorded in a study of chemoradiotherapy in HPV16-positive cancers (dated by TCRdb to the early 2020s). General notes on the study: Using functional T-cell assays on cells from a couple of HPV16-positive patients, the researchers defined candidate HPV-specific T-cell clones and common TCR motifs. The study asked whether T-cell immunity to the HPV oncoproteins E6 and E7 changes during chemoradiotherapy and whether this immunity affects survival. The candidate HPV-specific TCRs and motifs were then tracked in TCR repertoires from about 90 patients with HPV-related cancers. The investigation overall reported the following: The functional definition of HPV-specific T cells came from only a couple of HPV16-positive patients, and the survival association was reported for HPV16-positive patients. Expansion of candidate HPV-specific clones and E7-related TCR motifs was observed in the tumor microenvironment during treatment, whereas no such expansion was observed for non-HPV-specific T cells. Among HPV16-positive patients, expansion of HPV-responsive T cells during chemoradiotherapy was associated with better recurrence-free survival.

On this clone itself: Its antigen remains undetermined. No base qualities exist here, and no much larger clone lies one base off it.

The CDR3 runs 16 amino acids, cysteine and phenylalanine included. Only the CDR3 DNA is retained, 48 bases long and in frame from the first base. Germline trimming: 5 bases from V, 8 bases from J; junction bases outside gene matches: 13. Via the germline V gene, CDR1 is SGHVS and CDR2 FQNEAQ. The library relied on the immunoSEQ multiplex PCR assay. Held by TCRdb, this immuneACCESS table contains in-frame sequences only and omits some clones. Under half of the omission traces to an unresolved V gene where checked; the cause of the rest is unknown. Counted in this sample were approximately 6,400 clones; around 79% of them appeared once. Of the sample, 7.5% to 9.5% falls within the top ten clones. Because repertoires were sampled repeatedly during chemoradiotherapy, clonal expansion in the tumor microenvironment could be followed.

The sample consisted of tumor tissue, taken from a patient who underwent chemoradiotherapy. The TCR sequence derives from a human donor with HPV-associated anogenital cancer. The rearrangement combines TRBV7-8 with TRBJ2-4; a stretch of 9 junction bases matches TRBD2. CDR3 protein: CASSPMASGVWDIQYF. The base sequence is TGTGCCAGCAGCCCCATGGCTAGCGGGGTCTGGGACATTCAGTACTTC. Supplemented by the reference TRBV7-8 and TRBJ2-4 proteins around the CDR3, the complete variable domain is GAGVSQSPRYKVAKRGQDVALRCDPISGHVSLFWYQQALGQGPEFLTYFQNEAQLDKSGLPSDRFFAERPEGSVSTLKIQRTQQEDSAVYLCASSPMASGVWDIQYFGAGTRLSVL.